These 13 T cell receptor beta chains share one sample of origin, sequenced in a study of blood T cell repertoires in COVID-19. This table comes from immunoSEQ multiplex PCR, and its TCRdb copy is limited to in-frame clones, with some not included. Here the sample spans about 34,000 clones, 90% being singletons. The sequencing input was peripheral blood. All receptors come from a man older than 75 with acute or convalescent COVID-19.

This clone came up once. The rearrangement links TRBV7-3 to TRBJ2-3; 9 bases fit TRBD2. Per the germline V gene, CDR1 is SGHTA and CDR2 is FQGTGA. Trimming cost V 1 base and J 5 bases; bases outside gene matches: 10. The CDR3 is 17 amino acids. The CDR3: CASSLMGGGAKVDTQYF. CDR3 DNA sequence: TGTGCCAGCAGCTTAATGGGCGGGGGGGCCAAGGTAGATACGCAGTATTTT.

This clone was seen just once. The V call is TRBV5-1, the J call TRBJ2-3, with 10 bases matching TRBD1. With 4 bases clipped from V and 4 bases from J, the junction kept 3 bases outside the gene matches. CDR1 and CDR2 (germline): SGHRS, YFSETQ. The CDR3 length is 14 residues. CDR3 sequence reads: CASSMGTGADTQYF. The CDR3 coding sequence is TGCGCCAGCAGCATGGGGACAGGGGCAGATACGCAGTATTTT.

In its sample, this clone was seen once. V gene TRBV7-9 combines with J gene TRBJ1-1, with D maybe TRBD1 (5 bases). Trimming took off 7 bases at V and 1 base at J, with 13 bases between the two ends. There are 14 residues in the CDR3. Germline values: CDR1 SEHNR, CDR2 FQNEAQ (reference sequence). CDR3 sequence reads: CASTEGRGNTEAFF. The DNA for the CDR3 is TGTGCCAGCACCGAGGGGAGGGGGAACACTGAAGCTTTCTTT.

A word on this clone: The sample has other DNA sequences that encode this CDR3 too. The V and J genes are TRBV10-3 and TRBJ1-3; D is uncertain. Germline V gene lookup returns CDR1 ENHRY and CDR2 SYGVKD. V was clipped by 4 bases and J by 2 bases, with 12 bases between them. CDR3 size: 15 residues. The CDR3: CAISVMAVAGNTIYF. In DNA, the CDR3 is TGTGCCATCAGTGTAATGGCGGTTGCTGGAAACACCATATATTTT.

The genes are TRBV5-1 and TRBJ1-4, with 7 bases matching TRBD1. The CDR3 sequence is 15 residues long. CDR1 is SGHRS, CDR2 YFSETQ, per germline. V lost 1 base to trimming and J lost 2 bases; unmatched junction nucleotides: 2. Here the CDR3 reads CASSLTGQTNEKLFF. The CDR3, as DNA: TGCGCCAGCAGCTTGACGGGACAGACTAATGAAAAACTGTTTTTT.

Remarks on this clone: This CDR3 fails to terminate in the conserved phenylalanine or tryptophan, so it likely reflects a read error. Because the CDR3's place on the DNA is in doubt, the DNA is left out and the CDR3 is given as listed by TCRdb. The J gene is TRBJ2-7, the V gene TRBV7-9; the table's D gene call, TRBD1, was not cross checked with the DNA. The germline CDR1 and CDR2 sequences are SEHNR and FQNEAQ (reference sequence). The CDR3 comprises 12 residues, both ends counted. The chain's CDR3 is CASSIDRGVPKC.

The gene calls are TRBV18 and TRBJ1-1, with a tentative D call TRBD1 (6 bases). From germline, CDR1 is KGHSH and CDR2 LQKENI. V was trimmed by 1 base and J by 10 bases, leaving 16 bases between them. The CDR3 spans 14 residues. CDR3 in amino acids: CASSPRRTEVGAFF. The CDR3 nucleotides are TGTGCCAGCTCACCACGGAGGACAGAGGTTGGAGCTTTCTTT.

This chain links TRBV30 with TRBJ1-5, with D possibly being TRBD1 (5 bases). V lost 3 bases and J 6 bases, leaving 15 bases between the germline ends. In germline, CDR1 is GTSNPN, CDR2 SVGIG (reference sequence). The CDR3 extends over 14 amino acids. The CDR3 reads CAWSQSGGGQPQHF. CDR3 bases: TGTGCCTGGAGCCAAAGTGGGGGAGGTCAGCCCCAGCATTTT.

The V and J genes are TRBV6-5 and TRBJ2-3; 8 bases match TRBD1. Trimming took 5 bases from V and 1 from J; bases not matched to a gene: 5. The CDR3 length is 15 residues. CDR1 and CDR2 from the germline V gene are MNHEY and SVGAGI. The CDR3 DNA reads as TGTGCCAGCAGTCCGAGGACAGGGCGCACAGATACGCAGTATTTT. The encoded protein is CASSPRTGRTDTQYF.

The rearrangement uses TRBV27 and TRBJ1-6; 7 nucleotides align to TRBD1. The CDR3 spans 15 residues. Per germline, CDR1 MNHEY and CDR2 SMNVEV (reference sequence). V was pared by 7 bases and J by 8 bases, with 11 bases of the junction left unmatched. In DNA, the CDR3 is TGTGCCAGCAAGGACGGGGACAGATTCTATTCACCCCTCCACTTT. This codes for CASKDGDRFYSPLHF.

As DNA, the CDR3 is TGTGCCACCAGCAGAGATCTTCAGCCCCAGCATTTT. This translates into CATSRDLQPQHF. The rearrangement joins TRBV15 to TRBJ1-5, with no clear D. The CDR3 sequence is 12 residues long. V lost 0 bases and J 6 bases, leaving 3 bases between the germline ends. CDR1 and CDR2 (germline): LNHNV, YYDKDF (reference sequence). The complete variable domain, with remaining parts taken from reference TRBV15 and TRBJ1-5, reads DAMVIQNPRYQVTQFGKPVTLSCSQTLNHNVMYWYQQKSSQAPKLLFHYYDKDFNNEADTPDNFQSRRPNTSFCFLDIRSPGLGDTAMYLCATSRDLQPQHFGDGTRLSIL.

The genes are TRBV5-5 and TRBJ2-5; possibly TRBD2 for D (6 bases). The V end lost 0 bases, the J end lost 4 bases, and 13 bases lay between the germline ends. CDR1 and CDR2 (germline): SGHKS, YYEKEE (reference sequence). The CDR3 is 15 amino acids. The chain's CDR3 is CASSLGATSRETQYF. CDR3 sequence (DNA): TGTGCCAGCAGCTTGGGGGCGACTAGTCGAGAGACCCAGTACTTC.

This clone has more than one count but fewer than ten. The chain couples TRBV4-2 to TRBJ2-2, with 7 bases fitting TRBD1. The CDR3 has 20 residues. Per the germline V gene, CDR1 is LGHNA and CDR2 is YNFKEQ. V trimming: 6 bases; J trimming: 5 bases; junction bases outside the gene matches: 24. The CDR3 region is CASSRSPLHRGDPGTGELFF. The CDR3, as DNA: TGTGCCAGCAGTCGTTCACCGCTTCACAGGGGCGATCCCGGTACCGGGGAGCTGTTTTTT.